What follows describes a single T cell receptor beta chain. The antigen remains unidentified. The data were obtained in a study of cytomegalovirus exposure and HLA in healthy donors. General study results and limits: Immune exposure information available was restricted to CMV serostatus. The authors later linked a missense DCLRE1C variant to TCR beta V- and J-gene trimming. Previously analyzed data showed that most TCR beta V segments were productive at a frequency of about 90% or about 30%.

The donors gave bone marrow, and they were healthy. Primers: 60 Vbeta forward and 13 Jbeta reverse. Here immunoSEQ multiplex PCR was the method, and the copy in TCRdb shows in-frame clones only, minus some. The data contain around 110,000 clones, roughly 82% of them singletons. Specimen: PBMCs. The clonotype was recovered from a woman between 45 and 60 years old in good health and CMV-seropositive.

The chain's CDR3 is CATQRRRGAETQYF. The CDR3 region has the DNA TGTGCCACTCAGAGGCGGCGGGGGGCAGAGACCCAGTACTTC. V is TRBV19 and J is TRBJ2-5; TRBD2 agrees at 8 bases. Trimming took 10 bases from V and 4 from J; bases not matched to a gene: 11. This CDR3 is 14 amino acids long. Per germline, CDR1 LNHDA and CDR2 SQIVND (reference sequence).